In this sample, the clone carrying this TCR beta chain turned up a few times. Its cognate antigen is unknown. This sample is part of a study of T cells in Graves' hyperthyroidism and ophthalmopathy. The CDR3 is made up of 15 amino acids. Germline V gene data show CDR1 as MNHNS and CDR2 as SASEGT. V was clipped by 6 bases and J by 6 bases; unmatched bases: 8. Study-level points and caveats: Classification by a 13 V-J model distinguished ophthalmopathy from stable hyperthyroidism.

Researchers took RNA transcripts and amplified the TCR beta CDR3 regions from them. Initially, a first-round RT-PCR of the TCR CDR3 employed the HTBI primer set. Using its own MiXCR run on the multiplex PCR reads, TCRdb lists one record per CDR3 protein. The sample lists approximately 620,000 distinct CDR3 sequences; approximately 15% were seen once. Active moderate-to-severe ophthalmopathy, Clinical Activity Score at least 3, NOSPECS at least 4, under 3 months' duration. Sequenced: blood. This TCR came from a woman aged 40 to 50 with Graves' ophthalmopathy. The chain is built from TRBV6-1 and TRBJ1-6; TRBD1 agrees at 7 bases. This CDR3 is CASRPEGAGNSPLHF. CDR3 DNA sequence: TGTGCCAGCAGACCCGAGGGGGCTGGTAATTCACCCCTCCACTTT.